The text below deals with one T cell receptor beta chain. The sample is drawn from a study of blood T cell repertoires in COVID-19. The wider study: From the United States, Italy and Spain came samples of acute and convalescent COVID-19. Sample material is recorded as cDNA or gDNA derived from T cells, B-cell-depleted T cells, or PBMCs.

Trimming took off 2 bases at V and 6 bases at J, with 8 bases between the two ends. This CDR3 has 14 residues. Germline CDR1 is MNHNY and CDR2 is SVGAGI (reference sequence). How the authors handled the data: The authors estimated nucleated cell counts from reference gene primer amplification. The table came from immunoSEQ multiplex PCR; TCRdb's copy has only in-frame clones and leaves some out. V and J calls plus clone size are reproduced from that table; the DNA served to infer D and trimming. Of roughly 150,000 clones listed, around 80% were seen once; the top ten hold roughly 19%. The rearrangement links TRBV6-6 to TRBJ1-6; no clear D gene. Material for sequencing was peripheral blood. The TCR comes from a woman in her 70s who had recovered from COVID-19. CDR3 sequence (DNA): TGTGCCAGCAGTTACCAGGATCCTAATTCACCCCTCCACTTT. This codes for CASSYQDPNSPLHF.